The clone carrying this T cell receptor (beta chain) was detected only once. Its specificity is unknown. This specimen belongs to a study of blood T cells in healthy people across ages. The CDR3 contains 16 residues. CDR1 is MNHEY, CDR2 SMNVEV, per germline (reference sequence). V was pared by 5 bases and J by 6 bases, with 10 bases of the junction left unmatched. The authors ran a second PCR of roughly 6 to 12 cycles using a sample-barcoded 5' primer and a J-beta primer mix. TCRdb itself ran the 5' RACE reads through MiXCR, one entry per CDR3 protein. The sample carries some 1.4 million distinct CDR3 sequences, approximately 42% recorded once. Study-wide results and caveats: Estimates based on one million T cells were treated as lower bounds.

Source material: blood. The chain has TRBV27 and TRBJ1-5, with 10 nucleotides matching TRBD1. This clonotype originated in a woman younger than 35 in good health. This CDR3 is CASSSLRDRGSQPQHF. CDR3 bases: TGTGCCAGCAGTAGTCTCCGGGACAGGGGTAGTCAGCCCCAGCATTTT.